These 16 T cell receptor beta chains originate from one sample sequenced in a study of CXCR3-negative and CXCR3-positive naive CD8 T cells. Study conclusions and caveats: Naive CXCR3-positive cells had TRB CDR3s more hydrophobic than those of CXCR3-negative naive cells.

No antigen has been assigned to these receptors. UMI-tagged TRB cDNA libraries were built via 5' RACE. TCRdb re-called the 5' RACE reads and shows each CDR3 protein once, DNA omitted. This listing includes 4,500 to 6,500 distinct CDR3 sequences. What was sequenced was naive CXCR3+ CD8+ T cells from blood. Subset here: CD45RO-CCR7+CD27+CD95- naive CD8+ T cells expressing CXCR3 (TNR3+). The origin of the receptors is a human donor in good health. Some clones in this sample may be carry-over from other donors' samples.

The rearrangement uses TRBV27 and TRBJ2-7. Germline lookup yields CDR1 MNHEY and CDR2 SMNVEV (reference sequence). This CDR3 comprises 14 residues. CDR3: CASRPSGRAHEQYF.

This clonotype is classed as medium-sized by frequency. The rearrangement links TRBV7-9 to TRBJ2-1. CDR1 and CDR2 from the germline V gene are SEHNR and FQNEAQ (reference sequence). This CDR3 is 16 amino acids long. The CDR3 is CASSLAYGSSYNEQFF.

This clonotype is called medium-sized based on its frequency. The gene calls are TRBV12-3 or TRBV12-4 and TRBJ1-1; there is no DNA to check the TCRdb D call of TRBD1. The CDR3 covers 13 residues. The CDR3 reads CASSLQGDTEAFF.

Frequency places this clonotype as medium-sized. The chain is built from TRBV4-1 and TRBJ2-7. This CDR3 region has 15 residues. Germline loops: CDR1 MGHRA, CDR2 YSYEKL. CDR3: CASSQDVQASYEQYF.

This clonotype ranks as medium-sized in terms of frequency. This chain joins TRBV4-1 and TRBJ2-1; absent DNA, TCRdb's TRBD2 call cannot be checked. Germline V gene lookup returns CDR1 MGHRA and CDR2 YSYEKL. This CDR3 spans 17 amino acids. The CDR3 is CASSPRLAGSSYNEQFF.

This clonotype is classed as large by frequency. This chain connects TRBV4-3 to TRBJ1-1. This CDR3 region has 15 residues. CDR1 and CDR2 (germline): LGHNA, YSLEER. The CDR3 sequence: CASSQARGMNTEAFF.

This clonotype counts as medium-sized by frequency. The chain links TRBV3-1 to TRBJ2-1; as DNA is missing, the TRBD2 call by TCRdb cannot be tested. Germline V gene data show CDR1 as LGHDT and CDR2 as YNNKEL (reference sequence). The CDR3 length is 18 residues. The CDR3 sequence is CASSQDPVTGGPINEQFF.

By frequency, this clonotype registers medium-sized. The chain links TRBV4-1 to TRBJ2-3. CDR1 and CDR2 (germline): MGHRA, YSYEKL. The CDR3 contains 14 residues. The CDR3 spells CASSQDNRGDTQYF.

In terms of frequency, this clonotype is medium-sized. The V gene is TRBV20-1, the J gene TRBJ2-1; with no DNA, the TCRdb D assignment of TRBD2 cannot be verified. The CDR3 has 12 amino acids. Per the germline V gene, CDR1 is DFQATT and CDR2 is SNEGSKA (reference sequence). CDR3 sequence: CSARGLANEQFF.

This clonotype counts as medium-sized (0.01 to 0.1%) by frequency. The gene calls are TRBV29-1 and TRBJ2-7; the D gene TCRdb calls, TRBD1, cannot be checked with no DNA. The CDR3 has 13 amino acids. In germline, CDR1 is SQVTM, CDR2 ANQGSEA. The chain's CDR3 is CSVSGELDYEQYF.

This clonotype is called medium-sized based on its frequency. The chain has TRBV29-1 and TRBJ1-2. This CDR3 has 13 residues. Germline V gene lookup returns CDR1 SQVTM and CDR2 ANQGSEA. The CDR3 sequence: CSVSDGDLWGYTF. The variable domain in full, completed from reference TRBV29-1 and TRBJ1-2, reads SAVISQKPSRDICQRGTSLTIQCQVDSQVTMMFWYRQQPGQSLTLIATANQGSEATYESGFVIDKFPISRPNLTFSTLTVSNMSPEDSSIYLCSVSDGDLWGYTFGSGTRLTVV.

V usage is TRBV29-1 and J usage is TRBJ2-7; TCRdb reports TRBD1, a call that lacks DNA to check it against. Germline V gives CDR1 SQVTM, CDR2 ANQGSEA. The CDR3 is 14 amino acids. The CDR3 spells CSVERLGGDYEQYF.

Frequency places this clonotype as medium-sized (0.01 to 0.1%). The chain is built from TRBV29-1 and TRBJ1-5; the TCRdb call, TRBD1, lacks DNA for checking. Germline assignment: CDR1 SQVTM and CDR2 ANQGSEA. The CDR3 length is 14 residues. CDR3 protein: CSVEDREGGQPQHF.

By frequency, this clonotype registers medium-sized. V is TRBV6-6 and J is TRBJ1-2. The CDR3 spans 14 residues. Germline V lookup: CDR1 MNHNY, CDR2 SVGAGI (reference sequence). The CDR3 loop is CASSFERGAGGYTF.

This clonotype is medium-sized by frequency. CDR3 protein: CASGFTLGSLTYEQYF. V gene TRBV6-4 combines with J gene TRBJ2-7. Per germline, CDR1 MRHNA and CDR2 SNTAGT. The CDR3 contains 16 residues.

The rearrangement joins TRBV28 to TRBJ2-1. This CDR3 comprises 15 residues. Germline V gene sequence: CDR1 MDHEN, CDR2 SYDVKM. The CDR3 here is CASRLADRSYNEQFF.